This T cell receptor (beta chain) was recovered during a study of blood T cell repertoires in COVID-19. Sequencing used immunoSEQ multiplex PCR; TCRdb keeps in-frame clones, though not all of them. Counted here are fewer than 300,000 clones, about nine tenths occurring once; the ten biggest clones make up about 16%. The CDR3 runs to 18 residues. Adults between roughly 18 and 95 years of age took part from about two dozen US areas. This receptor was obtained from a man in his late teens or twenties who had recovered from COVID-19. The sample was PBMCs or T cells enriched from blood (not recorded which). The chain links TRBV7-5 to TRBJ2-6; the table calls TRBD2, which could not be checked here. TRBV7-5 represents a pseudogene. Written as DNA, the CDR3 is TGTGCCAGAAGCGTGGGACTAGCGGACGGCTCTGGGGCCAACGTCCTGACTTTC. Translating gives CARSVGLADGSGANVLTF.